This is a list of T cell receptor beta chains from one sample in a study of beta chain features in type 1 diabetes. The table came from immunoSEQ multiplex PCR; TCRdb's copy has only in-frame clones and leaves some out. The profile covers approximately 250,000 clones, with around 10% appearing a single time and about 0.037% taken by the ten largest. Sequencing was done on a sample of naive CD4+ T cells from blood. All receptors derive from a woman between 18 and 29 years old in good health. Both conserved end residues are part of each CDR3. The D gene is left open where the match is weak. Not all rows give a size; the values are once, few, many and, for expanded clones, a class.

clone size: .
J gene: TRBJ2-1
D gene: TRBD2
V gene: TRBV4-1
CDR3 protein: CASSQGFSGREFEQFF
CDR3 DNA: TGCGCCAGCAGCCAGGGTTTTAGCGGGAGGGAGTTTGAGCAGTTCTTC

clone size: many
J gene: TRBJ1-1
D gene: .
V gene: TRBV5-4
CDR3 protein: CASSLFGTGTEAFF
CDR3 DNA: TGTGCCAGCAGCTTGTTTGGAACAGGGACTGAAGCTTTCTTT

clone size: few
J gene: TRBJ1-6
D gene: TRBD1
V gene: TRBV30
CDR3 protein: CAWSTRDRGYSPLHF
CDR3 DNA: TGTGCCTGGAGTACCCGGGACAGGGGGTATTCACCCCTCCACTTT

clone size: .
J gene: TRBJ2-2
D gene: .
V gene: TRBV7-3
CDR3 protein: CASSPSPLGAGELFF
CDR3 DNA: TGTGCCAGCAGCCCCTCCCCGTTAGGGGCCGGGGAGCTGTTTTTT

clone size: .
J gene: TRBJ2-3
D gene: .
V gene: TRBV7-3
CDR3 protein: CASSLRIGGSTDTQYF
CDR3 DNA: TGTGCCAGCAGCTTACGCATCGGGGGATCCACAGATACGCAGTATTTT

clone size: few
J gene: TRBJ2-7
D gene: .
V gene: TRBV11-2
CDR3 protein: CASSRTRSPAYEQYF
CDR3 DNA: TGTGCCAGCAGCCGCACGCGATCCCCCGCCTACGAGCAGTACTTC

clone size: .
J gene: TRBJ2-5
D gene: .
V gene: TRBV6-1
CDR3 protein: CASSPTGSAQYF
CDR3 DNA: TGTGCCAGCAGCCCCACGGGATCGGCCCAGTACTTC

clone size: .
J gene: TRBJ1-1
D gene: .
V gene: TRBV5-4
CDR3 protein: CASSLPQSAEAFF
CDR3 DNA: TGTGCCAGCAGTCTCCCCCAGAGCGCTGAAGCTTTCTTT

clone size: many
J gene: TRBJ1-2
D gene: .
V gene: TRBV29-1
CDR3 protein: CSAWSEDYGYTF
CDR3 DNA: TGCAGCGCCTGGTCGGAGGATTATGGCTACACCTTC

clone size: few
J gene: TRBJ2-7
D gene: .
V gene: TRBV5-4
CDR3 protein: CASSFTNLGGEQYF
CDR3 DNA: TGTGCCAGCAGCTTTACCAACCTCGGGGGCGAGCAGTACTTC

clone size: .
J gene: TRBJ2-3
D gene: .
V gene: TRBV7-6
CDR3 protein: CASSLAQVLRAGTDTQYF
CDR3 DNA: TGTGCCAGCAGCTTAGCGCAGGTTTTGCGGGCCGGCACAGATACGCAGTATTTT

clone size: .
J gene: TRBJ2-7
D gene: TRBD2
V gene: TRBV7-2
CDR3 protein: CASSSYTSGSTYEQYF
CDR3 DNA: TGTGCCAGCAGCTCATATACTAGCGGGAGTACGTACGAGCAGTACTTC

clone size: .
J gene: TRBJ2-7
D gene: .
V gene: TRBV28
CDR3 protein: CASLRRDTYEQYF
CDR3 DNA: TGTGCCAGTTTGCGACGGGACACATACGAGCAGTACTTC

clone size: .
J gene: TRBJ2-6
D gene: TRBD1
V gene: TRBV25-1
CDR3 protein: CASSVRGQIYSGANVLTF
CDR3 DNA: TGTGCCAGCAGTGTCCGGGGACAGATATACTCTGGGGCCAACGTCCTGACTTTC

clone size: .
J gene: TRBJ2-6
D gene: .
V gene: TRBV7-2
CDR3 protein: CASSRRQGTAGANVLTF
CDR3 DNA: TGTGCCAGCAGCCGACGGCAGGGAACTGCTGGGGCCAACGTCCTGACTTTC

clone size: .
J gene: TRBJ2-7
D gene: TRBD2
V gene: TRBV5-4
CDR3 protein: CASSFSGGDYEQYF
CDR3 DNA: TGTGCCAGCAGCTTTTCGGGAGGTGACTACGAGCAGTACTTC

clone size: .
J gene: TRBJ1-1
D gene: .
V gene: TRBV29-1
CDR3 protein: CSVEVAMNTEAFF
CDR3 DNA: TGCAGCGTTGAAGTGGCAATGAACACTGAAGCTTTCTTT

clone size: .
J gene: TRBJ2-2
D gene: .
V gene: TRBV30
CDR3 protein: CACQSGGITGELFF
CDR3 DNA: TGTGCCTGCCAATCAGGGGGGATCACCGGGGAGCTGTTTTTT

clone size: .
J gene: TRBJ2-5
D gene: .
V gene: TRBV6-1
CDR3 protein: CASSRTATYQETQYF
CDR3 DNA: TGTGCCAGCAGCAGGACAGCCACCTACCAAGAGACCCAGTACTTC

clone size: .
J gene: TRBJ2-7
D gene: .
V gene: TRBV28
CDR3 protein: CASRLSGSREQYF
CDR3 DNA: TGTGCCAGCCGCCTGTCGGGTTCACGCGAGCAGTACTTC

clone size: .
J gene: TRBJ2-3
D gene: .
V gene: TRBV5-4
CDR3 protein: CASSSYTDTQYF
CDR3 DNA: TGTGCCAGCAGCTCCTACACAGATACGCAGTATTTT

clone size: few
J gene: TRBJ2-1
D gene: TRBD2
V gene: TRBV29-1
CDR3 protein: CSLRLAAYNEQFF
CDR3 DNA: TGCAGCTTAAGACTAGCGGCATACAATGAGCAGTTCTTC

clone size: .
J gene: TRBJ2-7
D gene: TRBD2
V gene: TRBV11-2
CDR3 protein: CASRRLAGPYEQYF
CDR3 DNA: TGTGCCAGCAGACGACTAGCGGGGCCCTACGAGCAGTACTTC

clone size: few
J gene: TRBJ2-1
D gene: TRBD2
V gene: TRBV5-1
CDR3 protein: CASSLGSGGPWDEQFF
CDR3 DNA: TGCGCCAGCAGCTTGGGTAGCGGGGGCCCTTGGGATGAGCAGTTCTTC

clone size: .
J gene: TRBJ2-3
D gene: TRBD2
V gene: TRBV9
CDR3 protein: CASSVALGRLVDTQYF
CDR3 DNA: TGTGCCAGCAGCGTAGCCCTCGGGAGGCTAGTAGATACGCAGTATTTT

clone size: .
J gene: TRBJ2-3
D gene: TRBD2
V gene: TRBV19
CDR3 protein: CASSQTSSDTQYF
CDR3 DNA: TGTGCCAGTAGTCAGACTAGCTCAGATACGCAGTATTTT

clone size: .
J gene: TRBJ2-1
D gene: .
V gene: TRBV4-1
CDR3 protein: CASSQVRLVPEQFF
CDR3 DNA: TGCGCCAGCAGCCAAGTGCGGCTAGTTCCCGAGCAGTTCTTC

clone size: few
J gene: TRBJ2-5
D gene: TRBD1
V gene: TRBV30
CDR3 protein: CACTTGGGVGQYF
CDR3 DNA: TGTGCCTGCACGACAGGGGGCGGAGTTGGGCAGTACTTC

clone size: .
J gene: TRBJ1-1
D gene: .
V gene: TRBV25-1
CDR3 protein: CASSGLGVTTEAFF
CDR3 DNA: TGTGCCAGCAGTGGTCTAGGGGTAACGACTGAAGCTTTCTTT